Below are 24 T cell receptor beta chains sequenced from a single sample in a study of T cell repertoires in cytomegalovirus infection. Their specific antigens are unknown. TCRdb re-derived calls from the reads in MiXCR, one entry per CDR3 protein. The sample carries about 830,000 distinct CDR3 sequences, about 31% recorded once. This sample comprised cultured CD8+ T cells from PBMCs, obtained from culture after CMV antigen stimulation. These receptors came from a human donor in good health (CMV status not recorded). Some clones in this sample may be carry-over from other donors' samples.

DNA for the CDR3: TGTGCCAGTAGTATAGATGACGGGAACTATGGCTACACCTTC. This gives the protein CASSIDDGNYGYTF. The chain carries TRBV19 and TRBJ1-2; D unclear. Germline V gene sequence: CDR1 LNHDA, CDR2 SQIVND (reference sequence). The CDR3 extends over 14 amino acids. V dropped 0 bases and J dropped 2 bases, with 7 bases sitting between them.

This clonotype was counted only a few times. This chain uses TRBV5-4 with TRBJ1-2; D gene uncertain. This CDR3 spans 13 amino acids. Germline CDR1 is SGHNT and CDR2 is YYREEE (reference sequence). V was clipped by 0 bases and J by 5 bases, with 8 bases between them. The CDR3 loop reads CASSLALSYGYTF. The CDR3 coding sequence is TGTGCCAGCAGCTTGGCCTTGAGTTATGGCTACACCTTC.

The chain employs TRBV5-6 and TRBJ2-1; D ambiguous. The CDR3 runs 12 residues. Germline assignment: CDR1 SGHDT and CDR2 YYEEEE. Trimming removed 4 bases from V and 8 bases from J, with 10 bases in between. The CDR3 loop reads CASSPAEDEQFF. CDR3 bases: TGTGCCAGCAGCCCGGCCGAGGATGAGCAGTTCTTC.

The gene calls are TRBV6-2 or TRBV6-3 and TRBJ2-3; 15 nucleotides align to TRBD2. Trimming took 5 bases from V and 3 from J; bases not matched to a gene: 6. CDR1 MNHEY and CDR2 SVGEGT come from the germline V gene. This CDR3 has 17 residues. CDR3 nucleotides: TGTGCCAGCAGTCGACCGGGACTAGCGGGGGGAACAGATACGCAGTATTTT. Protein: CASSRPGLAGGTDTQYF.

A note on this clonotype: A much larger clonotype is one base distant, so this may be a read error. This sequence joins TRBV7-9 and TRBJ1-5; TRBD1 might be the D (5 bases). Per the germline V gene, CDR1 is SEHNR and CDR2 is FQNEAQ (reference sequence). This CDR3 comprises 16 residues. CDR3 nucleotides: TGTGTCAGCAGCTTAGTTCCCGGGGACAGCAATCAGCCCCAGCATTTT. It encodes CVSSLVPGDSNQPQHF.

V gene TRBV5-5 combines with J gene TRBJ1-1; D ambiguous. Germline CDR1 is SGHKS and CDR2 is YYEKEE (reference sequence). Between the trimmed V and J ends, which lost 1 base and 3 bases, there was a span of 7 bases. The CDR3 contains 13 residues. The CDR3 nucleotides read TGTGCCAGCAGCTTGTTTTTGGACACTGAAGCTTTCTTT. Encoded protein: CASSLFLDTEAFF.

V usage is TRBV20-1 and J usage is TRBJ1-1; D uncertain. The CDR3 runs to 10 residues. V lost 6 bases and J 0 bases, leaving 2 bases between the germline ends. Germline CDR1 DFQATT, CDR2 SNEGSKA (reference sequence). CDR3 residues: CSALNTEAFF. Here the CDR3 DNA reads TGCAGTGCGCTGAACACTGAAGCTTTCTTT.

This chain uses TRBV7-9 with TRBJ1-2, with unresolved D. The CDR3 runs to 15 residues. The V end was cut by 5 bases, the J end by 4 bases, with 17 bases between. Germline V gene lookup returns CDR1 SEHNR and CDR2 FQNEAQ (reference sequence). The CDR3 loop reads CASSVMDGSTYGYTF. For the CDR3, the DNA is TGTGCCAGCAGCGTTATGGACGGTTCAACCTATGGCTACACCTTC. The full variable domain, rest sourced from reference TRBV7-9 and TRBJ1-2, is DTGVSQNPRHKITKRGQNVTFRCDPISEHNRLYWYRQTLGQGPEFLTYFQNEAQLEKSRLLSDRFSAERPKGSFSTLEIQRTEQGDSAMYLCASSVMDGSTYGYTFGSGTRLTVV.

This clonotype was counted a single time. The genes are TRBV7-9 and TRBJ2-3; TRBD2 agrees at 9 bases. This CDR3 is built from 16 residues. Trimming removed 5 bases from V and 2 bases from J; junction bases left unmatched: 8. CDR1 is SEHNR and CDR2 is FQNEAQ in the germline V gene (reference sequence). The CDR3 DNA is TGTGCCAGCAGCCCCGCAGCGGGGGGACTCACAGATACGCAGTATTTT. This encodes CASSPAAGGLTDTQYF.

This clonotype was counted many times. The rearrangement uses TRBV7-6 and TRBJ2-1; TRBD1 might be the D (6 bases). CDR1 SGHVS and CDR2 FNYEAQ come from the germline V gene. V was shortened by 4 bases and J by 8 bases, with 15 bases between the two germline ends. The CDR3 spans 14 residues. CDR3 loop: CASSSRDIEDEQFF. CDR3 DNA sequence: TGTGCCAGCAGCTCAAGGGACATAGAAGATGAGCAGTTCTTC.

This clonotype was seen ten or more times. The V call is TRBV2, the J call TRBJ2-7; either TRBD1 or TRBD2 may fit D (5 bases each). Germline V gene lookup returns CDR1 SNHLY and CDR2 FYNNEI. This CDR3 has 12 residues. With 8 bases removed from V and 2 bases from J, the gap between germline ends came to 10 bases. CDR3 region: CASFRDPYEQYF. CDR3 nucleotide sequence: TGTGCCAGCTTCCGGGACCCCTACGAGCAGTACTTC.

The chain employs TRBV10-2 and TRBJ2-1; a possible D gene is TRBD1 (7 bases). Germline CDR1 and CDR2: WSHSY and SAAADI. The CDR3 covers 14 residues. V dropped 11 bases and J dropped 7 bases, with 21 bases sitting between them. The CDR3 DNA is TGCGCCTGTAGGGGGGACAGCCTTATTAATGAGCAGTTCTTC. This gives the protein CACRGDSLINEQFF.

The rearrangement joins TRBV19 to TRBJ1-6; 7 nucleotides line up with TRBD1. The CDR3 is 18 residues long. The germline CDR1 and CDR2 sequences are LNHDA and SQIVND (reference sequence). Trimming cost V 5 bases and J 7 bases; bases outside gene matches: 17. CDR3 bases: TGTGCCAGTAGTTCGAACCGGGACAGTTATTCCAAAAATTCACCCCTCCACTTT. This encodes CASSSNRDSYSKNSPLHF.

The chain carries TRBV7-8 and TRBJ2-5; TRBD1 agrees at 9 bases. The germline CDR1 and CDR2 sequences are SGHVS and FQNEAQ. The CDR3 consists of 17 residues. The trim removed 1 base at V and 2 bases at J, leaving 8 bases unmatched. The DNA for the CDR3 is TGTGCCAGCAGCTTAGGGGACAGGGAAGTTGGACAAGAGACCCAGTACTTC. Amino acid sequence: CASSLGDREVGQETQYF.

This chain uses TRBV4-1 with TRBJ1-2; no definite D call. V was pared by 0 bases and J by 8 bases, with 13 bases between. CDR1 and CDR2 (germline): MGHRA, YSYEKL. This CDR3 spans 14 amino acids. CDR3 nucleotide sequence: TGCGCCAGCAGCCAAGACGGCGGCCTGGGAGGCTACACCTTC. As protein: CASSQDGGLGGYTF.

This chain uses TRBV12-3 or TRBV12-4 with TRBJ2-1; 10 positions match TRBD2. The CDR3 spans 19 residues. V dropped 6 bases and J dropped 0; count of bases not matched to a gene: 14. CDR3 bases: TGTGCCAGCAGCTCCCTTGGTAGCGGGGGGTCCAGCTCCTACAATGAGCAGTTCTTC. Translation: CASSSLGSGGSSSYNEQFF.

The V gene is TRBV12-3 or TRBV12-4, the J gene TRBJ1-4, with D possibly TRBD1 on 6 matching bases. Trimming cost V 3 bases and J 0 bases, with 8 bases left between them. The CDR3 covers 15 residues. Written as DNA, the CDR3 is TGTGCCAGCAGTTTTACAGGGACAACTAATGAAAAACTGTTTTTT. This translates into CASSFTGTTNEKLFF.

In this sample, this clonotype turned up many times. The rearrangement uses TRBV6-6 and TRBJ2-1; no firm D call. Germline CDR1 MNHNY, CDR2 SVGAGI (reference sequence). Trimming took 0 bases from V and 9 from J, leaving 12 bases between them. The CDR3 has 14 residues. The CDR3 DNA reads as TGTGCCAGCAGTTACTCTGGACGTATAGGTGAGCAGTTCTTC. It specifies CASSYSGRIGEQFF.

V and J are TRBV7-6 and TRBJ2-2; 11 bases line up with TRBD2. The ends lost 5 bases at V and 4 bases at J; junction bases unmatched: 3. Germline V gene data show CDR1 as SGHVS and CDR2 as FNYEAQ. This CDR3 region has 15 residues. As DNA, the CDR3 is TGTGCCAGCAGCGCACTAGCGGGGGTCACCGGGGAGCTGTTTTTT. Encoded protein: CASSALAGVTGELFF.

The rearrangement links TRBV6-6 to TRBJ1-5; 10 bases agree with TRBD1. V shed 0 bases and J 6 bases; nucleotides not matched to a gene: 14. Germline values: CDR1 MNHNY, CDR2 SVGAGI (reference sequence). The CDR3 has 19 amino acids. In DNA, the CDR3 is TGTGCCAGCAGTTACTCGACCCCCCGAGGGACAGGGGCTGGTCAGCCCCAGCATTTT. This sequence encodes CASSYSTPRGTGAGQPQHF.

The V call is TRBV15, the J call TRBJ1-3, with TRBD1 matching 8 bases. There are 16 residues in the CDR3. Trimming at V came to 3 bases and at J to 3 bases, leaving 7 bases not matched to a gene. Germline-derived CDR1 and CDR2 are LNHNV and YYDKDF (reference sequence). The CDR3 DNA is TGTGCCACCAGCAGGCAGGGGGCGCGTGATGGAAACACCATATATTTT. It is translated as CATSRQGARDGNTIYF.

This clonotype has only a few counts. This chain joins TRBV12-3 or TRBV12-4 and TRBJ2-2, with TRBD1 matching over 7 bases. CDR3 length: 15 residues. With V trimmed by 6 bases and J by 2 bases, 6 bases remained unmatched. The CDR3: CASSWTGPNTGELFF. CDR3 nucleotide sequence: TGTGCCAGCAGCTGGACAGGTCCTAACACCGGGGAGCTGTTTTTT.

This clonotype was seen a few times. The CDR3 region is CASSPRKGEKLFF. CDR3 coding DNA: TGTGCCAGCAGTCCCAGGAAGGGGGAAAAACTGTTTTTT. The chain links TRBV12-3 or TRBV12-4 to TRBJ1-4; D perhaps matches TRBD1 (5 bases). The CDR3 has 13 residues. V was shortened by 5 bases and J by 8 bases, with 12 bases between the two germline ends.

This clonotype has just a few counts. V and J are TRBV6-4 and TRBJ2-3, with D perhaps assigned TRBD1 or TRBD2 (5 bases each). CDR3 length: 13 residues. The V end lost 3 bases, the J end lost 5 bases, and 9 bases lay between the germline ends. Germline loops: CDR1 MRHNA, CDR2 SNTAGT. The CDR3 sequence: CASSEGEIDTQYF. For the CDR3, the DNA is TGTGCCAGCAGTGAAGGGGAGATAGATACGCAGTATTTT.